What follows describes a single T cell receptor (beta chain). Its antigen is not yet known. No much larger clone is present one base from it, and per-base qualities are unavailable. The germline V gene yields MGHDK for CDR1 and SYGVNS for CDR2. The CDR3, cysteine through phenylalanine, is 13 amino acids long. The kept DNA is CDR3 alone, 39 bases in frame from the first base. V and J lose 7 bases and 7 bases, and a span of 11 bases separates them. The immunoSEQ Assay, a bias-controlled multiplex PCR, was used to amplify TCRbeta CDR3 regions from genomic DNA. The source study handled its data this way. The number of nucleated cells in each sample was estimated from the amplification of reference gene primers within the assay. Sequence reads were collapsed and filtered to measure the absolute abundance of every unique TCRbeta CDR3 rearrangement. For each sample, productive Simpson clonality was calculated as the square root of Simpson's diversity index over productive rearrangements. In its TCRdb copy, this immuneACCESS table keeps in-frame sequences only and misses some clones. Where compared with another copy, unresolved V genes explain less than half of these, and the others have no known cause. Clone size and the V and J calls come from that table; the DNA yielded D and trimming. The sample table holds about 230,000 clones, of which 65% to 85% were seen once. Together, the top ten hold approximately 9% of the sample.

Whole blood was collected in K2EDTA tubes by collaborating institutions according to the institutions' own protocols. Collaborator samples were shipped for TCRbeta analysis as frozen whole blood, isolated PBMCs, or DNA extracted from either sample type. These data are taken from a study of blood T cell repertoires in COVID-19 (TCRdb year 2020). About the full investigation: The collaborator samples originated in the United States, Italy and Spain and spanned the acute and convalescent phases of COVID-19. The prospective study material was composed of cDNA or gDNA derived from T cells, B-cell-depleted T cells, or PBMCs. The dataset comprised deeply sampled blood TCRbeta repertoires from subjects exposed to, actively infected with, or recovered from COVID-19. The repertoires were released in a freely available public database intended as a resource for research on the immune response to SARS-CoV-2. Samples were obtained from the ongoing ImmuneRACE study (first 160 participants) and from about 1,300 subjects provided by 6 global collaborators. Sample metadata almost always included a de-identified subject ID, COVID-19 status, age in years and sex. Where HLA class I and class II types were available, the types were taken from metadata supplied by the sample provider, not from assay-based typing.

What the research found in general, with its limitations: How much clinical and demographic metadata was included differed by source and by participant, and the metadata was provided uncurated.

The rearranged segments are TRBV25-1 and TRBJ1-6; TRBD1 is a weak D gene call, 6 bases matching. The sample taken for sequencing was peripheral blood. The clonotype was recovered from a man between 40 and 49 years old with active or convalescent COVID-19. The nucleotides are TGTGCCAGCATGTCAGGGGCCAATTCACCCCTCCACTTT. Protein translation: CASMSGANSPLHF.